Reported below is one TCR beta chain. Its antigen is undetermined. Unique molecular identifiers were built into the TCR beta cDNA libraries. Out of about 0.95 to 10 million T cells, roughly 0.5 million cDNA molecules were generated. TCRdb fed the PCR reads into MiXCR, producing one record per CDR3 protein. Here the sample spans more than 500,000 distinct CDR3 sequences, 34% being singletons. This entry comes from a study of post-analysis software for immune sequencing data. Notes on the study in general: Comparison with controls showed significantly lower normalized Chao1 diversity in multiple sclerosis patients. Patients used about 5 TRBV segments, including TRBV5-6, TRBV5-1 and TRBV20-1, more often than controls. Strong co-clustering by F measure linked samples that shared a preparation batch.

The CDR3 spans 12 residues. V lost 5 bases and J 3 bases, leaving 4 bases between the germline ends. CDR1 and CDR2 from the germline V gene are LGHDT and YNNKEL (reference sequence). This sequence was found in a girl between 2 and 17 years old with multiple sclerosis. The chain carries TRBV3-1 and TRBJ1-4; D is ambiguous. Material for sequencing was blood. CDR3 amino acids: CASSWANEKLFF. CDR3 DNA: TGTGCCAGCAGCTGGGCTAATGAAAAACTGTTTTTT.